Presented here are 24 T cell receptor beta chains from one specimen sequenced in a study of cytomegalovirus exposure and HLA in healthy donors. The PCR employed 60 Vbeta primers together with 13 Jbeta primers. Sequencing was performed with immunoSEQ multiplex PCR; in TCRdb, only in-frame clones are kept and a portion is missing. Of over 100,000 clones in the sample, roughly 63% were seen once. Sequencing used PBMCs. The receptor source for this set is a man aged 35 to 55 in good health and CMV-seropositive.

V and J are TRBV5-6 and TRBJ1-4, with 8 bases lining up with TRBD1. With V trimmed by 5 bases and J by 4 bases, 4 bases remained unmatched. In germline, CDR1 is SGHDT, CDR2 YYEEEE. This CDR3 region has 14 residues. CDR3 sequence: CASSGTGVNEKLFF. The CDR3 DNA reads TGTGCCAGCAGTGGGACAGGAGTTAATGAAAAACTGTTTTTT.

The gene calls are TRBV7-2 and TRBJ1-1; perhaps TRBD1 as D (5 bases). The length of the CDR3 is 14 residues. V was clipped by 3 bases and J by 5 bases, with 13 bases between them. The germline CDR1 and CDR2 sequences are SGHTA and FQGNSA. The CDR3 bases are TGTGCCAGCAGCTTGGGACTAGTAGGGACTGAAGCTTTCTTT. Its protein product is CASSLGLVGTEAFF.

The chain couples TRBV25-1 to TRBJ2-3, with 11 nucleotides matching TRBD1. The ends lost 1 base at V and 5 bases at J; junction bases unmatched: 5. CDR1 and CDR2 (germline): MGHDK, SYGVNS. CDR3 size: 16 residues. The CDR3 region has the DNA TGTGCCAGCAGTGAATTTAAGGACAGGGGGCAAGATACGCAGTATTTT. Amino acid sequence: CASSEFKDRGQDTQYF.

A single count supports this clone. V and J are TRBV6-5 and TRBJ1-6; no definite D call. Trimming stripped 0 bases from V and 4 bases from J, with 7 bases between. This CDR3 region has 15 residues. CDR1 and CDR2 (germline): MNHEY, SVGAGI. The DNA for the CDR3 is TGTGCCAGCAGTTACTCGTGGGAGTATAATTCACCCCTCCACTTT. Its translation is CASSYSWEYNSPLHF.

This clone has more than one count but fewer than ten. The chain combines TRBV15 with TRBJ1-2; D is ambiguous. Trimming shortened V by 0 bases and J by 4 bases, and 15 bases separated the two germline ends. Per the germline V gene, CDR1 is LNHNV and CDR2 is YYDKDF (reference sequence). This CDR3 comprises 16 residues. The CDR3, as DNA: TGTGCCACCAGCAGAGATAGAGGGAATGCAGCCTATGGCTACACCTTC. Translated: CATSRDRGNAAYGYTF.

In its sample, this clone was seen many times. The chain combines TRBV29-1 with TRBJ1-5, with 7 bases identical to TRBD1. The CDR3 has 13 amino acids. V dropped 4 bases and J dropped 3; count of bases not matched to a gene: 3. Germline CDR1 reads SQVTM; CDR2 reads ANQGSEA. The CDR3 DNA reads as TGCAGCGTTGGGGGGACAGTCAATCAGCCCCAGCATTTT. This translates into CSVGGTVNQPQHF.

The chain has TRBV28 and TRBJ1-4, with D possibly TRBD1 on 5 matching bases. With 1 base removed from V and 1 base from J, the gap between germline ends came to 10 bases. Germline assignment: CDR1 MDHEN and CDR2 SYDVKM. The CDR3 is 16 amino acids. The CDR3, as DNA: TGTGCCAGCAGTTTATCCAACGGGGGAACTAATGAAAAACTGTTTTTT. Translation: CASSLSNGGTNEKLFF.

J is TRBJ2-2 and V is TRBV7-3; maybe TRBD1 (6 bases). The germline CDR1 and CDR2 sequences are SGHTA and FQGTGA. CDR3 length: 15 residues. V gave up 5 bases and J gave up 1 base, with 11 bases separating them. This CDR3 reads CASSQDSLNTGELFF. CDR3 DNA sequence: TGTGCCAGCAGCCAGGACAGCCTGAACACCGGGGAGCTGTTTTTT.

This clone was detected a few times. The genes are TRBV6-1 and TRBJ2-3; D perhaps matches TRBD2 (6 bases). The CDR3 is made up of 16 amino acids. Germline values: CDR1 MNHNS, CDR2 SASEGT. V was shortened by 3 bases and J by 0 bases, with 13 bases between the two germline ends. CDR3 DNA: TGTGCCAGCAGTGAGTTGGCGGGGCCTAGCACAGATACGCAGTATTTT. Its protein is CASSELAGPSTDTQYF.

This chain joins TRBV11-2 and TRBJ1-2; no clear D gene. Germline V gives CDR1 SGHAT, CDR2 FQNNGV. V lost 1 base and J 4 bases, leaving 7 bases between the germline ends. CDR3 length equals 13 residues. The CDR3, as DNA: TGTGCCAGCAGCTTAGGGGAGACCTATGGCTACACCTTC. It yields the protein CASSLGETYGYTF.

This clone turned up a few times. The chain recombines TRBV19 with TRBJ2-2, with D possibly being TRBD2 (5 bases). The germline gives CDR1 LNHDA, CDR2 SQIVND (reference sequence). Trimming took 7 bases from V and 4 from J, leaving 13 bases between them. This CDR3 spans 14 amino acids. The DNA for the CDR3 is TGTGCCAGTAACCCCGGGCGGGCCACCGGGGAGCTGTTTTTT. This encodes CASNPGRATGELFF.

The chain joins TRBV27 to TRBJ1-6; TRBD1 might be the D (5 bases). The CDR3 runs 18 residues. Germline loops: CDR1 MNHEY, CDR2 SMNVEV (reference sequence). The V end lost 2 bases, the J end lost 2 bases, and 16 bases lay between the germline ends. CDR3 coding DNA: TGTGCCAGCAGTTTACAGCGTAGCGGGACCCCCTATAATTCACCCCTCCACTTT. Translating gives CASSLQRSGTPYNSPLHF.

The chain couples TRBV5-1 to TRBJ2-3; the D gene is possibly TRBD2 (5 bases). The CDR3 extends over 15 amino acids. Trimming left V 0 bases short and J 4 bases short, with 12 bases between. The V gene's germline CDR1 is SGHRS and CDR2 YFSETQ. The CDR3 DNA follows: TGCGCCAGCAGCTTGGCCGGGGTATTGGCAGATACGCAGTATTTT. It codes for CASSLAGVLADTQYF. The full variable domain, with the rest looked up from reference TRBV5-1 and TRBJ2-3, is KAGVTQTPRYLIKTRGQQVTLSCSPISGHRSVSWYQQTPGQGLQFLFEYFSETQRNKGNFPGRFSGRQFSNSRSEMNVSTLELGDSALYLCASSLAGVLADTQYFGPGTRLTVL.

This clone was seen more than once but under ten times. The rearrangement uses TRBV30 and TRBJ2-6, with 7 bases aligning to TRBD1. Germline V lookup: CDR1 GTSNPN, CDR2 SVGIG (reference sequence). The CDR3 spans 17 residues. With 8 bases clipped from V and 0 bases from J, the junction kept 13 bases outside the gene matches. This chain's CDR3 is CAGYRGRLSSGANVLTF. CDR3 nucleotides: TGTGCCGGGTACAGGGGCCGCCTCTCCTCTGGGGCCAACGTCCTGACTTTC. Together with reference TRBV30 and TRBJ2-6, the CDR3 gives the full variable domain: SQTIHQWPATLVQPVGSPLSLECTVEGTSNPNLYWYRQAAGRGLQLLFYSVGIGQISSEVPQNLSASRPQDRQFILSSKKLLLSDSGFYLCAGYRGRLSSGANVLTFGAGSRLTVL.

This clone has a single count. The chain is built from TRBV6-5 and TRBJ2-5; 9 bases align to TRBD1. Matching the DNA end better, TRBJ2-7 makes the J call doubtful. Germline lookup yields CDR1 MNHEY and CDR2 SVGAGI. The CDR3 spans 15 residues. The CDR3 sequence: CASSYSGTGSYEQYF. The CDR3 region has the DNA TGTGCCAGCAGTTACTCGGGGACAGGGTCCTACGAGCAGTACTTC.

The rearrangement joins TRBV10-3 to TRBJ2-7; the D gene is possibly TRBD1 (6 bases). The V end lost 4 bases, the J end lost 3 bases, and 10 bases lay between the germline ends. The germline V gene has CDR1 ENHRY and CDR2 SYGVKD. The CDR3 runs 13 residues. The chain's CDR3 is CAISAAGVYEQYF. The CDR3 nucleotides read TGTGCCATCAGTGCCGCAGGGGTCTACGAGCAGTACTTC.

This chain links TRBV2 with TRBJ2-1; D remains ambiguous. V was pared by 5 bases and J by 8 bases, with 4 bases between. This CDR3 contains 10 residues. The germline CDR1 and CDR2 sequences are SNHLY and FYNNEI. CDR3 residues: CASSIYEQFF. The CDR3 region has the DNA TGTGCCAGCAGTATATATGAGCAGTTCTTC.

V gene TRBV5-4 combines with J gene TRBJ2-3; 9 bases agree with TRBD2. The CDR3 extends over 16 amino acids. The J segment lost 2 bases and the V segment lost 0 bases, leaving 4 bases of the junction unmatched. In germline, CDR1 is SGHNT, CDR2 YYREEE (reference sequence). The CDR3 DNA is TGTGCCAGCAGCTTGGTTCTAGCGGGAAACACAGATACGCAGTATTTT. This translates into CASSLVLAGNTDTQYF.

The genes are TRBV5-4 and TRBJ2-7, with 10 bases lining up with TRBD2. The CDR3 loop spans 16 amino acids. Trimming at V came to 5 bases and at J to 2 bases, leaving 10 bases not matched to a gene. CDR1 and CDR2 (germline): SGHNT, YYREEE (reference sequence). This CDR3 reads CASRPGGTSAAYEQYF. CDR3 in DNA: TGTGCCAGCAGGCCCGGGGGGACTAGCGCGGCCTACGAGCAGTACTTC.

In this sample, this clone turned up a few times. The genes are TRBV5-1 and TRBJ1-4; 11 nucleotides line up with TRBD1. In germline, CDR1 is SGHRS, CDR2 YFSETQ. CDR3 length: 18 amino acids. V shed 0 bases and J 5 bases; nucleotides not matched to a gene: 9. CDR3 sequence (DNA): TGCGCCAGCAGCTTGGCACCTGGACAGGGGGCGATCAATGAAAAACTGTTTTTT. Protein sequence: CASSLAPGQGAINEKLFF.

V gene TRBV5-6 combines with J gene TRBJ2-1; 8 positions match TRBD2. The germline V gene has CDR1 SGHDT and CDR2 YYEEEE. Trimming took 0 bases from V and 3 from J; bases not matched to a gene: 5. CDR3 size: 16 residues. CDR3 residues: CASSLVVLADYNEQFF. DNA of the CDR3: TGTGCCAGCAGCTTGGTTGTACTAGCGGACTACAATGAGCAGTTCTTC.

The CDR3, as DNA: TGTGCCAGCAGCCCCCAAGGGGGTGGGTTGGCTGAAGCTTTCTTT. This translates into CASSPQGGGLAEAFF. The chain has TRBV7-3 and TRBJ1-1; possible D gene TRBD1, 6 bases. The CDR3 loop spans 15 amino acids. V was shortened by 5 bases and J by 6 bases, with 19 bases between the two germline ends. CDR1 and CDR2 (germline): SGHTA, FQGTGA.

This chain links TRBV6-5 with TRBJ2-2, with a weak D call TRBD1 (6 bases). Germline loops: CDR1 MNHEY, CDR2 SVGAGI. The CDR3 loop spans 12 amino acids. Between the trimmed V and J ends, which lost 6 bases and 5 bases, there was a span of 7 bases. CDR3 protein: CASSTGTGELFF. In DNA form, the CDR3 reads TGTGCCAGCAGCACAGGGACCGGGGAGCTGTTTTTT.

This clone was picked up a small number of times. The J gene is TRBJ2-7, the V gene TRBV2, with 7 bases that match TRBD2. V gave up 4 bases and J gave up 1 base; unmatched junction bases: 13. There are 17 residues in the CDR3. From germline, CDR1 is SNHLY and CDR2 FYNNEI. The CDR3 sequence: CASSAGGGGADSYEQYF. The DNA for the CDR3 is TGTGCCAGCAGTGCTGGGGGGGGAGGGGCCGATTCCTACGAGCAGTACTTC.